The 26 T cell receptor beta chains presented below share a single source sample, sequenced in a study of shared clonotypes between healthy human individuals. Produced via immunoSEQ multiplex PCR; TCRdb's table is partial and in-frame only. The sample has about 2.4 million clones, roughly 93% seen once. Material for sequencing was naive CD4+ T cells from PBMCs. Documented subset: CD45RA+ positively selected. These receptors all stem from a man between 18 and 35 years old in good health. Some clones in this sample may be carry-over from other donors' samples.

CDR3 sequence: CASSSRRALTQYF. The DNA of the CDR3 is TGTGCCAGCAGTTCCCGAAGGGCTCTTACGCAGTATTTT. The chain is built from TRBV27 and TRBJ2-3; D is undetermined. The CDR3 covers 13 residues. V lost 4 bases and J 8 bases, leaving 13 bases between the germline ends. From germline, CDR1 is MNHEY and CDR2 SMNVEV (reference sequence).

The chain combines TRBV29-1 with TRBJ1-2; possibly TRBD1 for D (6 bases). The germline V gene has CDR1 SQVTM and CDR2 ANQGSEA. The CDR3 extends over 16 amino acids. V was shortened by 5 bases and J by 5 bases, with 24 bases between the two germline ends. The CDR3 DNA is TGCAGCGTTTCACCCCGGGGGGGGGCTACTCGATATGGCTACACCTTC. This gives the protein CSVSPRGGATRYGYTF.

The chain recombines TRBV9 with TRBJ2-1; 12 bases are shared with TRBD2. CDR3 size: 19 residues. Germline V CDR1 and CDR2: SGDLS, YYNGEE. V lost 0 bases and J lost 3; bases outside the gene matches: 10. The CDR3, as DNA: TGTGCCAGCAGCGTAGGCGGGCTAGCGGGAGGGCCTGTCTACAATGAGCAGTTCTTC. It is translated as CASSVGGLAGGPVYNEQFF.

V gene TRBV5-4 combines with J gene TRBJ2-3; D could derive from TRBD1 or TRBD2 (5 bases each). CDR3 length equals 15 residues. V lost 1 base and J 3 bases, leaving 12 bases between the germline ends. Germline V lookup: CDR1 SGHNT, CDR2 YYREEE (reference sequence). CDR3 loop: CASSLITGTTDTQYF. The CDR3 DNA is TGTGCCAGCAGCTTGATAACCGGGACGACAGATACGCAGTATTTT. Together with reference TRBV5-4 and TRBJ2-3, the CDR3 gives the full variable domain: ETGVTQSPTHLIKTRGQQVTLRCSSQSGHNTVSWYQQALGQGPQFIFQYYREEENGRGNFPPRFSGLQFPNYSSELNVNALELDDSALYLCASSLITGTTDTQYFGPGTRLTVL.

The CDR3 sequence is CASSQGTGNYEQYF. The CDR3 DNA sequence: TGTGCCAGCAGCCAAGGGACAGGAAACTACGAGCAGTACTTC. The chain has TRBV5-6 and TRBJ2-7; 8 bases line up with TRBD1. Germline V gene data show CDR1 as SGHDT and CDR2 as YYEEEE. With 4 bases clipped from V and 3 bases from J, the junction kept 6 bases outside the gene matches. This CDR3 is built from 14 residues. Drawing the rest from reference TRBV5-6 and TRBJ2-7, the complete variable domain is DAGVTQSPTHLIKTRGQQVTLRCSPKSGHDTVSWYQQALGQGPQFIFQYYEEEERQRGNFPDRFSGHQFPNYSSELNVNALLLGDSALYLCASSQGTGNYEQYFGPGTRLTVT.

This chain joins TRBV5-1 and TRBJ1-2, with a weak D call TRBD1 (6 bases). V was clipped by 2 bases and J by 4 bases, with 15 bases between them. This CDR3 spans 15 amino acids. Germline V gives CDR1 SGHRS, CDR2 YFSETQ. The chain's CDR3 is CASSLPKGGGYGYTF. The CDR3, as DNA: TGCGCCAGCAGCTTACCGAAGGGGGGTGGCTATGGCTACACCTTC.

J is TRBJ2-7 and V is TRBV29-1; no clear D. The V gene's germline CDR1 is SQVTM and CDR2 ANQGSEA. V was pared by 2 bases and J by 9 bases, with 17 bases between. The CDR3 loop spans 13 amino acids. CDR3 amino acids: CSVETPGKVGQYF. The CDR3 DNA sequence: TGCAGCGTTGAAACACCCGGCAAGGTAGGGCAGTACTTC.

The gene calls are TRBV6-5 and TRBJ1-2; TRBD1 matches at 11 bases. J gave up 7 bases and V 6 bases, and 7 bases lay outside the gene matches. Germline lookup yields CDR1 MNHEY and CDR2 SVGAGI. CDR3 size: 14 residues. This CDR3 reads CASSRGQGAGGYTF. CDR3 coding DNA: TGTGCCAGCAGCCGCGGACAGGGGGCAGGTGGCTACACCTTC.

The rearrangement joins TRBV27 to TRBJ1-2, with TRBD1 identical over 9 bases. Germline V gene lookup returns CDR1 MNHEY and CDR2 SMNVEV (reference sequence). This CDR3 region has 17 residues. V lost 5 bases and J lost 3; bases outside the gene matches: 13. CDR3 protein: CASSPYYRGRWDYGYTF. The CDR3, as DNA: TGTGCCAGCAGTCCCTACTACAGGGGGCGTTGGGACTATGGCTACACCTTC.

The chain uses TRBV19 and TRBJ2-2; 12 bases match TRBD2. This CDR3 comprises 16 residues. The trim removed 1 base at V and 3 bases at J, leaving 0 bases unmatched. Germline V gene sequence: CDR1 LNHDA, CDR2 SQIVND (reference sequence). CDR3 region: CASSIGLAGDTGELFF. CDR3 coding DNA: TGTGCCAGTAGTATAGGACTAGCGGGGGACACCGGGGAGCTGTTTTTT.

The chain joins TRBV6-1 to TRBJ2-7; the D is unclear. Germline CDR1 is MNHNS and CDR2 is SASEGT. Trimming pared 1 base from V and 7 bases from J, leaving 5 bases between. The CDR3 is 11 residues long. CDR3 residues: CASSEGTEQYF. CDR3 in DNA: TGTGCCAGCAGTGAAGGTACTGAGCAGTACTTC.

The chain has TRBV7-3 and TRBJ2-7, with TRBD1 matching 7 bases. Germline-derived CDR1 and CDR2 are SGHTA and FQGTGA. The CDR3 sequence is 15 residues long. V lost 5 bases, J lost 4 bases, and 11 bases stayed unmatched. The CDR3 DNA sequence: TGTGCCAGCAGCCTCCTTGGGCAGGGGGTGTACGAGCAGTACTTC. Translated: CASSLLGQGVYEQYF.

This chain joins TRBV7-3 and TRBJ2-2; D uncertain. The CDR3 extends over 17 amino acids. The V gene's germline CDR1 is SGHTA and CDR2 FQGTGA. Trimming removed 0 bases from V and 4 bases from J, with 15 bases in between. The CDR3: CASSLTFSNLPTGELFF. CDR3 nucleotides: TGTGCCAGCAGCTTAACGTTCAGCAATCTTCCCACCGGGGAGCTGTTTTTT.

This sequence joins TRBV5-6 and TRBJ2-5; TRBD1 is a possible D gene (6 bases). Per the germline V gene, CDR1 is SGHDT and CDR2 is YYEEEE. The CDR3 has 17 amino acids. Trimming shortened V by 3 bases and J by 4 bases, and 22 bases separated the two germline ends. CDR3 in amino acids: CASSWGAAWTVAETQYF. The CDR3, as DNA: TGTGCCAGCAGCTGGGGCGCCGCTTGGACAGTAGCAGAGACCCAGTACTTC.

The V and J genes are TRBV28 and TRBJ2-3; 10 bases fit TRBD2. From germline, CDR1 is MDHEN and CDR2 SYDVKM. This CDR3 contains 14 residues. Germline trimming cut 5 bases from V and 7 bases from J; bases unmatched to any gene: 6. CDR3 region: CASSPGTSVHTQYF. CDR3 DNA: TGTGCCAGCAGTCCCGGGACTAGCGTACATACGCAGTATTTT.

This chain uses TRBV25-1 with TRBJ2-7; no clear D. The CDR3 runs 10 residues. V was cut by 5 bases and J by 3 bases, with 2 bases left in between. Germline V CDR1 and CDR2: MGHDK, SYGVNS. The CDR3 is CASSLYEQYF. DNA of the CDR3: TGTGCCAGCAGTCTCTACGAGCAGTACTTC.

The genes are TRBV5-1 and TRBJ2-2, with D hard to call. In germline, CDR1 is SGHRS, CDR2 YFSETQ. V was clipped by 1 base and J by 4 bases, with 14 bases between them. The CDR3 loop spans 16 amino acids. This chain's CDR3 is CASSLIVAIGTGELFF. For the CDR3, the DNA is TGCGCCAGCAGCTTGATCGTGGCGATCGGCACCGGGGAGCTGTTTTTT.

The CDR3 loop reads CASSLATGTEAFF. In nucleotides, the CDR3 is TGCGCCAGCAGTCTGGCGACAGGTACGGAAGCTTTCTTT. V gene TRBV10-1 combines with J gene TRBJ1-1; possibly TRBD1 for D (6 bases). CDR3 length: 13 residues. V lost 5 bases and J 8 bases, leaving 15 bases between the germline ends. Per the germline V gene, CDR1 is WNHNN and CDR2 is SYGVQD (reference sequence).

The V gene is TRBV12-5, the J gene TRBJ1-1; a possible D gene is TRBD1 (5 bases). CDR1 LGHNT and CDR2 FRNRAP come from the germline V gene. CDR3 length equals 14 residues. The V gene lost 1 base and the J gene lost 6 bases, with 12 bases spanning the gap. CDR3 coding DNA: TGTGCTAGTGGTTTGGATCCGGGGGTGGCTGAAGCTTTCTTT. Residues: CASGLDPGVAEAFF. The complete variable domain, with remaining parts taken from reference TRBV12-5 and TRBJ1-1, reads DARVTQTPRHKVTEMGQEVTMRCQPILGHNTVFWYRQTMMQGLELLAYFRNRAPLDDSGMPKDRFSAEMPDATLATLKIQPSEPRDSAVYFCASGLDPGVAEAFFGQGTRLTVV.

The V gene is TRBV9, the J gene TRBJ2-7; unclear D gene. The CDR3 runs 13 residues. V was clipped by 3 bases and J by 4 bases, with 11 bases between them. Germline CDR1 is SGDLS and CDR2 is YYNGEE. CDR3 bases: TGTGCCAGCAGCGCCGGAATTTCTTACGAGCAGTACTTC. Translation gives CASSAGISYEQYF.

The chain links TRBV18 to TRBJ1-1; D not certain. From germline, CDR1 is KGHSH and CDR2 LQKENI. The CDR3 sequence is 15 residues long. Trimming pared 1 base from V and 2 bases from J, leaving 11 bases between. This chain's CDR3 is CASSPQGTTNTEAFF. CDR3 coding DNA: TGTGCCAGCTCACCACAGGGAACAACAAACACTGAAGCTTTCTTT.

This chain links TRBV7-2 with TRBJ2-1; D gene unclear. Per germline, CDR1 SGHTA and CDR2 FQGNSA. The CDR3 has 14 amino acids. Trimming removed 1 base at V and 3 bases at J, with 7 bases between. In DNA form, the CDR3 reads TGTGCCAGCAGCTTAGTGCCCCACTACAATGAGCAGTTCTTC. Translated: CASSLVPHYNEQFF.

Comment on this clone: The sample carries other DNA sequences with the same CDR3. This chain joins TRBV28 and TRBJ1-5; D unresolved. CDR3 size: 12 residues. V was trimmed by 2 bases and J by 6 bases, leaving 5 bases between them. Germline V gene data show CDR1 as MDHEN and CDR2 as SYDVKM. Here the CDR3 reads CASSLTGQPQHF. CDR3 nucleotide sequence: TGTGCCAGCAGTTTAACGGGTCAGCCCCAGCATTTT. Full variable domain (remainder filled in from reference TRBV28 and TRBJ1-5): DVKVTQSSRYLVKRTGEKVFLECVQDMDHENMFWYRQDPGLGLRLIYFSYDVKMKEKGDIPEGYSVSREKKERFSLILESASTNQTSMYLCASSLTGQPQHFGDGTRLSIL.

The CDR3 region is CASSRSRTLYGYTF. The CDR3 nucleotides read TGTGCCAGCAGCCGTTCCAGGACTTTGTATGGCTACACCTTC. V and J are TRBV14 and TRBJ1-2; D is unresolved. The germline V gene has CDR1 SGHDN and CDR2 FVKESK. CDR3 length: 14 amino acids. Trimming removed 4 bases at V and 5 bases at J, with 14 bases between.

The chain joins TRBV7-8 to TRBJ2-1; D is ambiguous. The ends were cut back, 6 bases at V and 2 bases at J, with 14 bases in the middle. Germline V gene sequence: CDR1 SGHVS, CDR2 FQNEAQ. This CDR3 region has 15 residues. CDR3 nucleotides: TGTGCCAGCAGTCCCCTCGGCAAGGCCTACAATGAGCAGTTCTTC. Its translation: CASSPLGKAYNEQFF.

The chain carries TRBV6-1 and TRBJ1-2; TRBD1 agrees at 7 bases. The V gene end was trimmed by 3 bases and the J gene end by 3 bases; junction bases not matched to a gene: 13. The CDR3 extends over 17 amino acids. Germline loops: CDR1 MNHNS, CDR2 SASEGT. This CDR3 is CASSEDIGTVVYYGYTF. The CDR3 bases are TGTGCCAGCAGTGAGGATATAGGGACAGTGGTTTACTATGGCTACACCTTC.